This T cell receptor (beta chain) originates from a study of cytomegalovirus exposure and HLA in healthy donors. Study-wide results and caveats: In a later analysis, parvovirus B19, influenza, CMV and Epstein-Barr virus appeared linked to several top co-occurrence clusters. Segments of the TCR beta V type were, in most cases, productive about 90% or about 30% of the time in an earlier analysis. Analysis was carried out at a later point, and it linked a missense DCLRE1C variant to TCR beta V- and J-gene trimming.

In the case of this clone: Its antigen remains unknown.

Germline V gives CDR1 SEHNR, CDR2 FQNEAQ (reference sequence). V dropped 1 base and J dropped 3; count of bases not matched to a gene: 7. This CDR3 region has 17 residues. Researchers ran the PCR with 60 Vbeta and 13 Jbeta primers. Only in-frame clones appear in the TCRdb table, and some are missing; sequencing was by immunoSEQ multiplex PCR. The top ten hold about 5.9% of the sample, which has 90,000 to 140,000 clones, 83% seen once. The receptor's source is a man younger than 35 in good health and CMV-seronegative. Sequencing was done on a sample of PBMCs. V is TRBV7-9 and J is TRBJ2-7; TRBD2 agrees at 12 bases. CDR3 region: CASSLGGLAGTHYEQYF. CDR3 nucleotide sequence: TGTGCCAGCAGCTTAGGTGGACTAGCGGGAACCCACTACGAGCAGTACTTC.